Reported below is one TCR beta chain. Ages ranged from roughly 18 to 100 years, with residence in around 24 US areas. This sample stems from a study of blood T cell repertoires in COVID-19. In the study's own analysis: Estimation of nucleated cell counts was performed using reference gene primer amplification. The repertoire was sequenced with immunoSEQ multiplex PCR; TCRdb's copy has only in-frame clones and lacks some. V and J calls and clone size are as listed in that table; D and trimming were resolved from the DNA. The profile shows 330,000 or so clones, around nine tenths of them singletons. CDR1 SNHLY and CDR2 FYNNEI come from the germline V gene. V lost 1 base and J 11 bases, leaving 14 bases between the germline ends. This CDR3 contains 13 residues.

The receptor was derived from a woman in her 30s who had been exposed to COVID-19. The sample consisted of PBMCs or T cells enriched from blood (not recorded which). The V call is TRBV2, the J call TRBJ1-1; possibly TRBD1 for D (6 bases). The CDR3: CASSEGGQGSAFF. CDR3 sequence (DNA): TGTGCCAGCAGTGAAGGGGGGCAGGGGTCGGCTTTCTTT.